This is a list of T cell receptor beta chains from one sample in a study of shared clonotypes between healthy human individuals. Repertoires were generated with immunoSEQ multiplex PCR, while TCRdb's copy carries only in-frame clones and drops some. The table lists over a million clones, approximately 97% of them singletons. Input material: naive CD4+ T cells sorted from blood. These receptors all come from a man younger than 45 in good health. Both conserved end residues are part of each CDR3. A D gene is named only where the DNA matches it firmly. The size entry is marked missing in some rows and otherwise reads once, few, many or a size class.

j_gene,v_gene,abundance,len,d_gene,CDR3aa,CDR3nt
TRBJ2-7,TRBV28,.,12,TRBD1,CASRDSPYEQYF,TGTGCCAGCCGGGACAGCCCCTACGAGCAGTACTTC
TRBJ2-5,TRBV2,.,14,TRBD2,CASKGGRLQETQYF,TGTGCCAGCAAAGGCGGGAGGCTCCAAGAGACCCAGTACTTC
TRBJ2-7,TRBV18,.,15,TRBD1,CASSRGQVALYEQYF,TGTGCCAGCTCACGGGGACAGGTTGCTCTTTACGAGCAGTACTTC
TRBJ2-1,TRBV7-3,once,15,TRBD2,CASSLAGGQNNEQFF,TGTGCCAGCAGCTTAGCGGGAGGCCAGAACAATGAGCAGTTCTTC
TRBJ2-7,TRBV4-1,.,13,.,CASSRGSSYEQYF,TGCGCCAGCAGCCGAGGGTCCTCCTACGAGCAGTACTTC
TRBJ2-3,TRBV5-4,.,15,TRBD1,CASIRDRGLGDTQYF,TGTGCCAGCATCCGGGACAGGGGGCTCGGCGATACGCAGTATTTT
TRBJ2-1,TRBV7-3,.,14,.,CASSVTADNDEQFF,TGTGCCAGCAGCGTAACGGCGGATAACGATGAGCAGTTCTTC
TRBJ1-1,TRBV19,.,14,TRBD1,CASSVMGQGTEAFF,TGTGCCAGTAGTGTTATGGGACAGGGGACTGAAGCTTTCTTT
TRBJ1-1,TRBV9,.,18,.,CASSVHPGSTNVFTEAFF,TGTGCCAGCAGCGTTCATCCGGGATCCACCAATGTATTCACTGAAGCTTTCTTT
TRBJ2-5,TRBV9,.,16,TRBD2,CASSVLPLAGEETQYF,TGTGCCAGCAGCGTATTGCCACTAGCGGGAGAGGAGACCCAGTACTTC
TRBJ2-7,TRBV5-1,.,16,TRBD2,CASSLGSSGSGHEQYF,TGCGCCAGCAGCTTGGGGTCTAGCGGGAGTGGGCACGAGCAGTACTTC
TRBJ1-3,TRBV11-2,.,16,.,CASSLLPQGTGNTIYF,TGTGCCAGCAGCTTACTTCCACAGGGAACTGGAAACACCATATATTTT
TRBJ1-5,TRBV5-1,once,13,TRBD1,CASSLTGDQPQHF,TGCGCCAGCAGCTTGACAGGGGATCAGCCCCAGCATTTT
TRBJ2-5,TRBV5-1,.,15,.,CASSLRQAIQETQYF,TGCGCCAGCAGCTTAAGACAGGCCATTCAAGAGACCCAGTACTTC
TRBJ2-3,TRBV5-1,.,20,.,CASSFLGPYGRPDPSDTQYF,TGCGCCAGCAGCTTCCTGGGGCCATATGGACGCCCGGACCCGTCAGATACGCAGTATTTT
TRBJ2-2,TRBV19,.,11,.,CASSKGGELFF,TGTGCCAGTAGCAAGGGCGGGGAGCTGTTTTTT
TRBJ1-1,TRBV19,.,17,.,CASTNPAVGGMNTEAFF,TGTGCCAGTACCAACCCCGCCGTGGGGGGCATGAACACTGAAGCTTTCTTT
TRBJ2-3,TRBV6-5,.,15,TRBD1,CASRPAGQGTDTQYF,TGTGCCAGCAGGCCCGCGGGACAGGGTACAGATACGCAGTATTTT
TRBJ1-1,TRBV5-6,.,15,.,CASRWGPASSTEAFF,TGTGCCAGCAGGTGGGGGCCCGCCAGTTCCACTGAAGCTTTCTTT
TRBJ2-7,TRBV27,.,17,TRBD2,CASSPIRLAGEYYEQYF,TGTGCCAGCAGTCCTATCCGACTAGCGGGTGAATATTACGAGCAGTACTTC
TRBJ1-1,TRBV29-1,.,15,TRBD1,CSVGTGGGVNTEAFF,TGCAGCGTTGGAACAGGGGGCGGGGTGAACACTGAAGCTTTCTTT
TRBJ2-7,TRBV20-1,once,11,.,CSARPVYEQYF,TGCAGTGCAAGGCCCGTCTACGAGCAGTACTTC
TRBJ2-1,TRBV7-6,once,16,TRBD2,CASSLVRGRGYNEQFF,TGTGCCAGCAGCTTAGTTCGGGGGAGGGGCTACAATGAGCAGTTCTTC
TRBJ2-1,TRBV7-3,.,13,.,CASKGGSYNEQFF,TGTGCCAGCAAGGGCGGCTCCTACAATGAGCAGTTCTTC
TRBJ2-3,TRBV7-2,.,13,.,CASSSPSTDTQYF,TGTGCCAGCAGCTCACCTAGCACAGATACGCAGTATTTT
TRBJ2-5,TRBV9,.,15,.,CASSVQGLEVETQYF,TGTGCCAGCAGCGTACAGGGGTTAGAGGTGGAGACCCAGTACTTC
TRBJ2-7,TRBV5-1,.,16,.,CASSLGTVGPLYEQYF,TGCGCCAGCAGCTTGGGAACGGTGGGTCCCCTCTACGAGCAGTACTTC
TRBJ2-5,TRBV7-9,.,15,TRBD1,CASSARDRALETQYF,TGTGCCAGCAGCGCCCGGGACAGGGCGTTAGAGACCCAGTACTTC
TRBJ2-3,TRBV5-1,.,15,.,CASSSGTTSTDTQYF,TGCGCCAGCAGCTCTGGGACGACTAGCACAGATACGCAGTATTTT
TRBJ1-5,TRBV28,.,16,.,CASSLLLRQGNQPQHF,TGTGCCAGCAGTTTATTGTTACGACAGGGCAATCAGCCCCAGCATTTT
TRBJ2-3,TRBV18,.,16,TRBD1,CASSLRQGASTDTQYF,TGTGCCAGCTCACTTCGACAGGGTGCCTCAACAGATACGCAGTATTTT
TRBJ1-5,TRBV7-2,.,16,TRBD1,CASSLAHRGANQPQHF,TGTGCCAGCAGCTTAGCGCACAGGGGCGCCAATCAGCCCCAGCATTTT
TRBJ2-3,TRBV18,.,16,.,CASSPLSGTSTDTQYF,TGTGCCAGCTCACCACTAAGCGGCACTAGCACAGATACGCAGTATTTT
TRBJ1-5,TRBV5-4,.,14,.,CASSLLTGNQPQHF,TGTGCCAGCAGCTTGCTGACTGGCAATCAGCCCCAGCATTTT
TRBJ1-4,TRBV14,.,15,.,CASSQDLQRNEKLFF,TGTGCCAGCAGCCAAGATTTACAGCGTAATGAAAAACTGTTTTTT
TRBJ2-3,TRBV18,.,12,.,CASISSTDTQYF,TGTGCCAGTATTTCCAGCACAGATACGCAGTATTTT
TRBJ1-2,TRBV4-1,.,11,.,CASSQDYGYTF,TGCGCCAGCAGCCAAGATTATGGCTACACCTTC
TRBJ1-2,TRBV11-2,.,14,.,CASSLGAREGGYTF,TGTGCCAGCAGCTTAGGCGCCAGGGAGGGTGGCTACACCTTC
TRBJ1-3,TRBV10-3,.,14,TRBD1,CATGTASSGNTIYF,TGTGCCACCGGGACAGCCTCCTCTGGAAACACCATATATTTT
TRBJ2-3,TRBV9,once,15,TRBD1,CASSQGFRFADTQYF,TGTGCCAGCTCACAGGGGTTCCGTTTCGCAGATACGCAGTATTTT
TRBJ1-1,TRBV7-2,.,15,TRBD1,CASSLWTGANTEAFF,TGTGCCAGCAGCTTATGGACAGGGGCGAACACTGAAGCTTTCTTT
TRBJ1-3,TRBV25-1,.,12,.,CASSESRNTIYF,TGTGCCAGCAGTGAATCGAGAAACACCATATATTTT
TRBJ2-2,TRBV29-1,.,13,TRBD1,CSVDRGDGGELFF,TGCAGCGTGGACAGGGGTGATGGCGGGGAGCTGTTTTTT
TRBJ2-3,TRBV5-6,.,15,TRBD2,CASSLGLAGTDTQYF,TGTGCCAGCAGCTTGGGACTAGCGGGAACAGATACGCAGTATTTT
TRBJ1-5,TRBV5-1,.,19,TRBD1,CASSPDSRQGEGRNQPQHF,TGCGCCAGCAGCCCGGATTCCCGACAGGGAGAGGGGAGAAATCAGCCCCAGCATTTT
TRBJ1-1,TRBV5-1,.,14,.,CASTPGVMNTEAFF,TGCGCCAGCACCCCTGGGGTGATGAACACTGAAGCTTTCTTT
TRBJ2-6,TRBV18,.,14,.,CASSPGSGANVLTF,TGTGCCAGCTCACCAGGATCTGGGGCCAACGTCCTGACTTTC
TRBJ1-3,TRBV25-1,.,17,.,CASSEYGLARSGNTIYF,TGTGCCAGCAGTGAATATGGTCTAGCTCGCTCTGGAAACACCATATATTTT
TRBJ2-1,TRBV5-1,.,17,TRBD2,CASSVTPTSGRNNEQFF,TGCGCCAGCAGCGTGACCCCGACTAGCGGGAGGAACAATGAGCAGTTCTTC
TRBJ1-1,TRBV7-9,.,14,.,CASSFRDKNTEAFF,TGTGCCAGCAGCTTCCGGGACAAGAACACTGAAGCTTTCTTT